The next 17 T cell receptor beta chains were all read from a single sample in a study of T cells in Graves' hyperthyroidism and ophthalmopathy. TCR beta CDR3 sequences were amplified from RNA transcripts. The TCR CDR3 was amplified in a first-round RT-PCR using the HTBI primer set. From the multiplex PCR reads, TCRdb called clonotypes with MiXCR, one entry per CDR3 protein. The sample shows about 380,000 distinct CDR3 sequences, roughly 18% of them seen only once. The source material was blood. These receptors were obtained from a man aged 18 to 29 with Graves' ophthalmopathy.

This clonotype was found many times. The CDR3 coding sequence is TGTGCCAGCAGCCAAGGAGCGTATGCCACTGAAGCTTTCTTT. Translation: CASSQGAYATEAFF. V and J are TRBV3-1 and TRBJ1-1; D ambiguous. V was pared by 1 base and J by 4 bases, with 10 bases between. Germline V gene data show CDR1 as LGHDT and CDR2 as YNNKEL (reference sequence). The CDR3 runs 14 residues.

This clonotype was counted at least ten times. The chain joins TRBV4-1 to TRBJ1-5; no reliable D call. CDR1 MGHRA and CDR2 YSYEKL come from the germline V gene. The CDR3 is 15 residues long. The ends were cut back, 4 bases at V and 6 bases at J, with 16 bases in the middle. The CDR3 here is CASSPPLREGQPQHF. Written as DNA, the CDR3 is TGCGCCAGCAGCCCCCCCCTGAGGGAAGGTCAGCCCCAGCATTTT.

In its sample, this clonotype was seen many times. The chain is built from TRBV24-1 and TRBJ1-2, with TRBD1 matching 8 bases. Trimming cost V 7 bases and J 2 bases; bases outside gene matches: 8. The CDR3 contains 15 residues. The germline V gene has CDR1 KGHDR and CDR2 SFDVKD. This chain's CDR3 is CATSKTGGMNYGYTF. For the CDR3, the DNA is TGTGCCACCAGCAAAACAGGGGGAATGAACTATGGCTACACCTTC.

This clonotype was observed a handful of times. This chain joins TRBV20-1 and TRBJ2-2; the D call may be TRBD1 or TRBD2 (7 bases each). The V gene's germline CDR1 is DFQATT and CDR2 SNEGSKA (reference sequence). The CDR3 runs to 14 residues. V gave up 5 bases and J gave up 6 bases, with 16 bases separating them. CDR3 protein: CSALPGGGAGELFF. The DNA for the CDR3 is TGCAGTGCTCTCCCAGGGGGGGGGGCCGGGGAGCTGTTTTTT.

This clonotype was observed at least ten times. The V gene is TRBV5-1, the J gene TRBJ1-6; TRBD1 matches at 7 bases. Germline CDR1 reads SGHRS; CDR2 reads YFSETQ. The CDR3 has 16 residues. Germline trimming cut 4 bases from V and 5 bases from J; bases unmatched to any gene: 9. The CDR3 sequence is CASSESGGSNNSPLHF. In nucleotides, the CDR3 is TGCGCCAGCAGCGAATCAGGGGGAAGCAATAATTCACCCCTCCACTTT.

This clonotype was recorded a few times. A read error may explain this, as a much larger clone is one base away. This chain connects TRBV5-8 to TRBJ1-1; weak D call: TRBD1 (5 bases). V shed 1 base and J shed 1 base, with 8 bases lying between them. CDR3 size: 14 residues. Germline V lookup: CDR1 SGHTS, CDR2 YDEGEE. Here the CDR3 DNA reads TGTGCCAGCAGCTTGTGGGACTCGAACACTGAAGCTTTCTTT. Its protein is CASSLWDSNTEAFF.

The table lists this clonotype with many counts. The chain joins TRBV13 to TRBJ2-5; possibly TRBD1 for D (6 bases). This CDR3 is built from 13 residues. The ends were cut back, 4 bases at V and 3 bases at J, with 9 bases in the middle. CDR1 and CDR2 (germline): PRHDT, FYEKMQ (reference sequence). The CDR3 loop is CASSSTGKETQYF. CDR3 coding DNA: TGTGCCAGCAGCTCCACAGGGAAAGAGACCCAGTACTTC. The entire variable domain, with the rest obtained from reference TRBV13 and TRBJ2-5, is as follows: AAGVIQSPRHLIKEKRETATLKCYPIPRHDTVYWYQQGPGQDPQFLISFYEKMQSDKGSIPDRFSAQQFSDYHSELNMSSLELGDSALYFCASSSTGKETQYFGPGTRLLVL.

The sample holds many counts of this clonotype. The chain links TRBV24-1 to TRBJ1-1, with a weak D call TRBD1 (6 bases). V dropped 4 bases and J dropped 8 bases, with 16 bases sitting between them. Germline V gene sequence: CDR1 KGHDR, CDR2 SFDVKD. The CDR3 contains 14 residues. In DNA form, the CDR3 reads TGTGCCACCAGTGACTCAGGACGAAGGGGGGAAGCTTTCTTT. Translation gives CATSDSGRRGEAFF.

This clonotype came up many times. The J gene is TRBJ2-1, the V gene TRBV20-1; perhaps TRBD2 as D (5 bases). Trimming stripped 7 bases from V and 3 bases from J, with 16 bases between. The CDR3 totals 14 residues. In germline, CDR1 is DFQATT, CDR2 SNEGSKA (reference sequence). The CDR3: CSGNSVGLYNEQFF. CDR3 sequence (DNA): TGCAGTGGTAATAGCGTTGGGCTCTACAATGAGCAGTTCTTC.

This clonotype appeared many times. J is TRBJ1-2 and V is TRBV2; TRBD1 matches at 9 bases. With V trimmed by 6 bases and J by 4 bases, 15 bases remained unmatched. CDR1 is SNHLY, CDR2 FYNNEI, per germline. The CDR3 is 17 amino acids. CDR3 DNA: TGTGCCAGCAGGGATCCCCCCCGGGACAGGGCCCTCTATGGCTACACCTTC. As protein: CASRDPPRDRALYGYTF.

V and J are TRBV9 and TRBJ2-1, with no clear D. Germline V gene lookup returns CDR1 SGDLS and CDR2 YYNGEE. The CDR3 has 14 amino acids. The V gene lost 7 bases and the J gene lost 3 bases, with 14 bases spanning the gap. The DNA of the CDR3 is TGTGCCAGCGGGGAAACAACAGTCTACAATGAGCAGTTCTTC. The encoded protein is CASGETTVYNEQFF. Complete variable domain (other parts from reference TRBV9 and TRBJ2-1): DSGVTQTPKHLITATGQRVTLRCSPRSGDLSVYWYQQSLDQGLQFLIQYYNGEERAKGNILERFSAQQFPDLHSELNLSSLELGDSALYFCASGETTVYNEQFFGPGTRLTVL.

This clonotype was recorded a few times. This chain links TRBV10-3 with TRBJ2-5; D is undetermined. Looked up from germline, CDR1 is ENHRY and CDR2 is SYGVKD. This CDR3 has 13 residues. Between the trimmed V and J ends, which lost 2 bases and 2 bases, there was a span of 6 bases. The DNA of the CDR3 is TGTGCCATCAGTGAGCGTGGTCAAGAGACCCAGTACTTC. This sequence encodes CAISERGQETQYF.

This rearrangement joins TRBV28 to TRBJ1-1, with D possibly TRBD1 on 6 matching bases. Deletions cut 5 bases from V and 4 bases from J, with 17 bases between. This CDR3 contains 15 residues. Per germline, CDR1 MDHEN and CDR2 SYDVKM. The CDR3 nucleotides are TGTGCCAGCAGTCTTAGGAGGGGGTACTCCACTGAAGCTTTCTTT. This gives the protein CASSLRRGYSTEAFF.

This clonotype was recorded many times. The rearrangement joins TRBV19 to TRBJ1-2; the match to TRBD1 covers 9 bases. Germline V lookup: CDR1 LNHDA, CDR2 SQIVND (reference sequence). The CDR3 loop spans 15 amino acids. V shed 7 bases, J shed 8 bases, and the junction held 14 bases outside the gene matches. The CDR3 region has the DNA TGTGCCAGTATGAAAATACCGGGACAGGGTGGCGGCTACACCTTC. Translated: CASMKIPGQGGGYTF.

This clonotype has a handful of counts. V is TRBV18 and J is TRBJ2-7; D is possibly TRBD1 (6 bases). V was cut by 3 bases and J by 0 bases, with 9 bases left in between. The CDR3 covers 14 residues. The germline CDR1 and CDR2 sequences are KGHSH and LQKENI. Here the CDR3 reads CASSPGQTSYEQYF. In DNA, the CDR3 is TGTGCCAGCTCACCCGGACAGACCTCCTACGAGCAGTACTTC.

This clonotype was seen repeatedly, ten times or more. V is TRBV20-1 and J is TRBJ1-1; 8 bases match TRBD1. V lost 2 bases, J lost 3 bases, and 11 bases stayed unmatched. The length of the CDR3 is 16 residues. Per the germline V gene, CDR1 is DFQATT and CDR2 is SNEGSKA (reference sequence). CDR3: CSARLGQGNVDTEAFF. As DNA, the CDR3 is TGCAGTGCTAGACTCGGACAGGGTAATGTGGACACTGAAGCTTTCTTT.

This clonotype appeared a few times. CDR3 region: CASSPPPGGNGYTF. CDR3 in DNA: TGTGCCAGCTCACCACCTCCAGGGGGCAACGGCTACACCTTC. The gene calls are TRBV18 and TRBJ1-2, with TRBD1 matching 8 bases. CDR1 is KGHSH and CDR2 is LQKENI in the germline V gene. This CDR3 contains 14 residues. The ends lost 0 bases at V and 8 bases at J; junction bases unmatched: 5.